These 10 T cell receptor beta chains originate from one sample sequenced in a study of cytomegalovirus exposure and HLA in healthy donors. The PCR used 60 Vbeta and 13 Jbeta primers. Produced via immunoSEQ multiplex PCR; TCRdb's table is partial and in-frame only. The sample has hundreds of thousands of clones, more than 60% seen once. Source material: PBMCs. The receptors originated from a woman aged 30 to 39 in good health and CMV-seronegative.

This clone turned up a few times. A read error may account for a junction end that differs from germline. The chain employs TRBV7-7 and TRBJ2-5; TRBD1 matches 9 bases. The J call may be mistaken, given a closer DNA end match to TRBJ2-7. Germline values: CDR1 SSHAT, CDR2 FNYEAQ (reference sequence). This CDR3 region has 15 residues. This CDR3 is CASSLGQGNTYEQYF. Here the CDR3 DNA reads TGTGCTAGCAGCCTGGGACAGGGAAACACCTACGAGCAGTACTTC.

The rearrangement joins TRBV19 to TRBJ2-3, with TRBD2 matching 11 bases. Germline CDR1 reads LNHDA; CDR2 reads SQIVND (reference sequence). J was trimmed by 4 bases and V by 4 bases; bases with no gene match: 7. This CDR3 contains 16 residues. The CDR3 nucleotides are TGTGCCAGTAGTACCCCGGCACTAGCGGGGGCAGATACGCAGTATTTT. As protein: CASSTPALAGADTQYF.

The chain has TRBV27 and TRBJ1-5; 9 bases agree with TRBD1. The CDR3 consists of 15 residues. Per the germline V gene, CDR1 is MNHEY and CDR2 is SMNVEV (reference sequence). Trimming removed 6 bases from V and 3 bases from J; junction bases left unmatched: 6. CDR3 in DNA: TGTGCCAGCAGCCCCTACAGGGGGCCCAATCAGCCCCAGCATTTT. It is translated as CASSPYRGPNQPQHF.

The CDR3 DNA follows: TGTGCCAGCAGCCAGGGGATGAGACCACAGGGAGAAAAACTGTTTTTT. The encoded protein is CASSQGMRPQGEKLFF. The chain has TRBV7-2 and TRBJ1-4; maybe TRBD1 (6 bases). CDR1 and CDR2 (germline): SGHTA, FQGNSA. The CDR3 is 16 amino acids. Trimming took 5 bases from V and 8 from J, leaving 21 bases between them.

J is TRBJ1-4 and V is TRBV10-3; TRBD1 aligns across 7 bases. V shed 6 bases and J 12 bases; nucleotides not matched to a gene: 7. Germline CDR1 reads ENHRY; CDR2 reads SYGVKD. This CDR3 is built from 12 residues. DNA of the CDR3: TGTGCCATCAGCCAACAGGGGCGGCAACTGTTTTTT. This translates into CAISQQGRQLFF.

The chain uses TRBV11-2 and TRBJ2-4; the D gene is possibly TRBD2 (6 bases). The CDR3 covers 14 residues. Trimming left V 1 base short and J 4 bases short, with 8 bases between. From germline, CDR1 is SGHAT and CDR2 FQNNGV. The CDR3, as DNA: TGTGCCAGCAGCTTAGTAGCGGATAAAAACATTCAGTACTTC. Protein product: CASSLVADKNIQYF.

The V and J genes are TRBV30 and TRBJ1-6, with D perhaps TRBD1 (5 bases). CDR1 and CDR2 from the germline V gene are GTSNPN and SVGIG (reference sequence). V was shortened by 5 bases and J by 5 bases, with 10 bases between the two germline ends. The CDR3 consists of 13 residues. The CDR3, as DNA: TGTGCCTGGCAGGGAACGAATAATTCACCCCTCCACTTT. It yields the protein CAWQGTNNSPLHF. The whole variable domain, filled in from reference TRBV30 and TRBJ1-6, reads SQTIHQWPATLVQPVGSPLSLECTVEGTSNPNLYWYRQAAGRGLQLLFYSVGIGQISSEVPQNLSASRPQDRQFILSSKKLLLSDSGFYLCAWQGTNNSPLHFGNGTRLTVT.

This clone counts as medium-sized. The sample has other DNA sequences that encode this CDR3 too. J is TRBJ2-1 and V is TRBV6-5; TRBD2 is a possible D gene (6 bases). Trimming stripped 4 bases from V and 5 bases from J, with 12 bases between. The CDR3 sequence is 14 residues long. Germline lookup yields CDR1 MNHEY and CDR2 SVGAGI. Here the CDR3 DNA reads TGTGCCAGCAGTTCCCATCGCGGGGACAATGAGCAGTTCTTC. It translates to CASSSHRGDNEQFF.

CDR3 protein: CASSLEQGKSGYTF. CDR3 in DNA: TGCGCCAGCAGCTTGGAGCAGGGGAAAAGCGGCTACACCTTC. V usage is TRBV5-1 and J usage is TRBJ1-2, with D possibly matching TRBD1 (6 bases). Germline-derived CDR1 and CDR2 are SGHRS and YFSETQ. Trimming cost V 0 bases and J 8 bases, with 14 bases left between them. The CDR3 spans 14 residues.

This sequence joins TRBV29-1 and TRBJ1-2, with 9 positions matching TRBD1. J was trimmed by 6 bases and V by 7 bases; bases with no gene match: 3. Germline CDR1 SQVTM, CDR2 ANQGSEA. This CDR3 contains 11 residues. The CDR3 is CSGGTGNGYTF. CDR3 in DNA: TGCAGCGGCGGGACAGGGAATGGCTACACCTTC.